One T cell receptor (beta chain) is described in this entry. Other DNA sequences in this specimen translate into the identical CDR3. Sequencing used immunoSEQ multiplex PCR; TCRdb keeps in-frame clones, though not all of them. The sample shows 2 million to 2.5 million clones, roughly 93% of them seen only once. The sample belongs to a study of shared clonotypes between healthy human individuals. This CDR3 comprises 14 residues. The germline CDR1 and CDR2 sequences are MDHEN and SYDVKM. V gave up 2 bases and J gave up 0 bases, with 7 bases separating them. The gene calls are TRBV28 and TRBJ1-2, with D hard to call. Material for sequencing was naive CD4+ T cells from PBMCs. Subset meaning: CD45RA+ positively selected. The source of this sequence is a man aged 18 to 29 in good health. Some clones in this sample may be carry-over from other donors' samples. The CDR3 bases are TGTGCCAGCAGTTTAGGGCCGGCTAACTATGGCTACACCTTC. Amino acid sequence: CASSLGPANYGYTF.